This TCR beta chain was identified during a study of identical twins. The study's findings and limits: Some out-of-frame alpha sequences were shared by twins, and these showed excess low generation probability.

This clonotype turned up a few times. Its antigen is currently unknown. TCRdb analysed the 5' RACE reads with MiXCR anew, one entry per CDR3 protein. The table shows roughly 500,000 distinct CDR3 sequences, with 22% occurring only once. The CDR3 runs to 13 residues. Germline CDR1 SGHVS, CDR2 FNYEAQ. The V end lost 5 bases, the J end lost 10 bases, and 14 bases lay between the germline ends. The same data also contributed to another study, on T cells expressing NK-cell markers.

Sample: CD4+ T cells sorted from blood. This TCR derives from a woman between 18 and 30 years old in good health. The chain links TRBV7-6 to TRBJ1-4; TRBD1 is a possible D gene (5 bases). CDR3 loop: CASSSRDGGKLFF. The CDR3 nucleotides are TGTGCCAGCAGCAGCAGGGACGGTGGAAAACTGTTTTTT.